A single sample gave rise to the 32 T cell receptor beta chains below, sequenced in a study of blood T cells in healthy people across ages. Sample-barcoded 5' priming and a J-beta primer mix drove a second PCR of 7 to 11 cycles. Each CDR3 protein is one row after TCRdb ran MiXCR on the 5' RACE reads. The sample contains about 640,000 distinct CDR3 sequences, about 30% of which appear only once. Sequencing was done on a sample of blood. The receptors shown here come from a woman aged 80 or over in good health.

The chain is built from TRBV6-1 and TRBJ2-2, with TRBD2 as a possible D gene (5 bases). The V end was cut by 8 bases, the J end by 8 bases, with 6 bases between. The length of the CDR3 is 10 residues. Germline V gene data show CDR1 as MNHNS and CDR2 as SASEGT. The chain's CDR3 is CASWEGELFF. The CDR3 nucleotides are TGTGCCAGCTGGGAGGGGGAGCTGTTTTTT.

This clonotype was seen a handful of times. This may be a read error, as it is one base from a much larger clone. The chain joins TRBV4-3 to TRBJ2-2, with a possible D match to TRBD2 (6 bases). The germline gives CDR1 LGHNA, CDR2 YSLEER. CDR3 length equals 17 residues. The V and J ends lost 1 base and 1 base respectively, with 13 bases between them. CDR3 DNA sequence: TGCGCCAGCAGCCAAGGAGCGGGTGCGGGGAACACCGGGGAGCTGTTTTTT. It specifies CASSQGAGAGNTGELFF.

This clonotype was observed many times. The CDR3 nucleotides are TGTGCCAGCGGACAGTCTGGGGCCAACGTCCTGACTTTC. Encoded protein: CASGQSGANVLTF. This chain links TRBV6-5 with TRBJ2-6, with D possibly being TRBD1 (6 bases). CDR3 length: 13 amino acids. Germline V CDR1 and CDR2: MNHEY, SVGAGI. The V end lost 8 bases, the J end lost 1 base, and 6 bases lay between the germline ends.

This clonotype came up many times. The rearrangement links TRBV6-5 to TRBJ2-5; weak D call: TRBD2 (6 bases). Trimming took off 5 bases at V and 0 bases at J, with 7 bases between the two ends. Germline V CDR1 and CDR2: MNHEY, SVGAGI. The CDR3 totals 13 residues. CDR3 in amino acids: CASSPGDQETQYF. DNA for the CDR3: TGTGCCAGCAGTCCGGGGGACCAAGAGACCCAGTACTTC.

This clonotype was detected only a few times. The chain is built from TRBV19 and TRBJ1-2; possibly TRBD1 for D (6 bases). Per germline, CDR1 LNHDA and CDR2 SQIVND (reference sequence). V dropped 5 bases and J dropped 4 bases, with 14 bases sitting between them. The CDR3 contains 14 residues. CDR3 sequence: CASSPRQDSYGYTF. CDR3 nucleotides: TGTGCCAGTAGTCCGCGACAGGATAGCTATGGCTACACCTTC.

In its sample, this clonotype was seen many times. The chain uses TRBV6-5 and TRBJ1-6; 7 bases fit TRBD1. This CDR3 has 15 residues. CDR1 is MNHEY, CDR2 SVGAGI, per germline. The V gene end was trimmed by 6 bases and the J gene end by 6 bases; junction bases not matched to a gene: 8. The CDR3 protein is CASSPGTALNSPLHF. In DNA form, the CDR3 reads TGTGCCAGCAGCCCAGGGACAGCCCTTAATTCACCCCTCCACTTT.

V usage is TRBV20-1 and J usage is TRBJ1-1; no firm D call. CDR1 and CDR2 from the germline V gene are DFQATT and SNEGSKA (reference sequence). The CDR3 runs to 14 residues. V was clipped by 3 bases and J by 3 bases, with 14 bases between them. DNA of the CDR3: TGCAGTGCTAGGGACCCCAACGTGGACACTGAAGCTTTCTTT. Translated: CSARDPNVDTEAFF.

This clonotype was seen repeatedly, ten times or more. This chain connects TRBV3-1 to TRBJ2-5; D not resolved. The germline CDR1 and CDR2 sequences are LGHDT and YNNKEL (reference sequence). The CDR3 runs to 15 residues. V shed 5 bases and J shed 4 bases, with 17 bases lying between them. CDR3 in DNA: TGTGCCAGCAGCTATAAGCTAGGATCGGCAGAGACCCAGTACTTC. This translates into CASSYKLGSAETQYF.

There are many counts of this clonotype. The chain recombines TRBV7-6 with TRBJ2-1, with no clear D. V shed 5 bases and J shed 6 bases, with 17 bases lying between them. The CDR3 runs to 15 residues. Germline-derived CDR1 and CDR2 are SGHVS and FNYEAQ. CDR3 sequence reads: CASSPLLGDINEQFF. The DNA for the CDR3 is TGTGCCAGCAGCCCCTTGCTTGGGGATATCAATGAGCAGTTCTTC.

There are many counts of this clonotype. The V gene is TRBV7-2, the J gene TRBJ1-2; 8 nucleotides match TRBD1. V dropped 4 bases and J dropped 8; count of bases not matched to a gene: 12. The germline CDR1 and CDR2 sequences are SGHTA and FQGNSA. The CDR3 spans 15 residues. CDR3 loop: CASSSTPDREDGYTF. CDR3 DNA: TGTGCCAGCAGCTCGACACCGGACAGGGAGGACGGCTACACCTTC.

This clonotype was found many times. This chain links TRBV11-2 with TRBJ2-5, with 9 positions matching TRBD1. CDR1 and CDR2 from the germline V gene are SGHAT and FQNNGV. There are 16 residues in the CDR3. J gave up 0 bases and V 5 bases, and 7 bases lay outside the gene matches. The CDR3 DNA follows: TGTGCCAGCAGCATCCGGACAGGGGCACACCAAGAGACCCAGTACTTC. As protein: CASSIRTGAHQETQYF.

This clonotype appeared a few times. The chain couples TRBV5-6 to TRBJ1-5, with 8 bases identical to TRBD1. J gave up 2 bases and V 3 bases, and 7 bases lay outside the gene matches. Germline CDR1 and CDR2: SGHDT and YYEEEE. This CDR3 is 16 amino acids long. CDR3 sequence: CASSSSDRAGNQPQHF. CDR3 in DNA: TGTGCCAGCAGCTCCTCGGACAGGGCCGGCAATCAGCCCCAGCATTTT. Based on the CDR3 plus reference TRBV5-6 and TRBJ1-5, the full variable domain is DAGVTQSPTHLIKTRGQQVTLRCSPKSGHDTVSWYQQALGQGPQFIFQYYEEEERQRGNFPDRFSGHQFPNYSSELNVNALLLGDSALYLCASSSSDRAGNQPQHFGDGTRLSIL.

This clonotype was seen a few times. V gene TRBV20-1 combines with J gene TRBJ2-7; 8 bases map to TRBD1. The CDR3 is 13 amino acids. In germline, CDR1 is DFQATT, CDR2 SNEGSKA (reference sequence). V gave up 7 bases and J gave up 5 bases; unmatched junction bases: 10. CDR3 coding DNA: TGCAGTGTTGACCTAGGACAGGGTGACGAGCAGTACTTC. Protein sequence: CSVDLGQGDEQYF.

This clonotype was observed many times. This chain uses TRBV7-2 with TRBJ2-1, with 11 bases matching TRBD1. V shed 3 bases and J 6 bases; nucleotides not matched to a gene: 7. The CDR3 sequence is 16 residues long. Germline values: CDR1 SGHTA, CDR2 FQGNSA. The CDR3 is CASSFIPGTGGNEQFF. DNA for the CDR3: TGTGCCAGCAGCTTCATACCCGGGACAGGGGGCAATGAGCAGTTCTTC. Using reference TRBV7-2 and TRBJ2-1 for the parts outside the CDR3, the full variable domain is GAGVSQSPSNKVTEKGKDVELRCDPISGHTALYWYRQSLGQGLEFLIYFQGNSAPDKSGLPSDRFSAERTGGSVSTLTIQRTQQEDSAVYLCASSFIPGTGGNEQFFGPGTRLTVL.

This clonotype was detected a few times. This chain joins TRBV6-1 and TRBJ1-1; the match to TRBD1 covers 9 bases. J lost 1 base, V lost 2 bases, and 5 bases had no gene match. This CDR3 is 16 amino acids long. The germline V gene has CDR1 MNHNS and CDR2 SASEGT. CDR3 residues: CASSETAQGANTEAFF. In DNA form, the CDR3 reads TGTGCCAGCAGTGAAACCGCACAGGGGGCGAACACTGAAGCTTTCTTT.

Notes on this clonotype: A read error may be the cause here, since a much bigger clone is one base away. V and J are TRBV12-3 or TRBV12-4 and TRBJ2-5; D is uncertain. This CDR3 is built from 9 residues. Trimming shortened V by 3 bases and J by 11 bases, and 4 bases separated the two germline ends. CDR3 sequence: CASSFGQYF. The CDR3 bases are TGTGCCAGCAGTTTTGGGCAGTACTTC.

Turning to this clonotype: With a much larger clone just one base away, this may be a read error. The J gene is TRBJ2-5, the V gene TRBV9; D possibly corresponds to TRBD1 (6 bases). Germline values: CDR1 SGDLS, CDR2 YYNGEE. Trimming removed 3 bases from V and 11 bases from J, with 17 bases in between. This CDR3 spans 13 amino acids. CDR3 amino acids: CASSGQVGVEQYF. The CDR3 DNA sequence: TGTGCCAGCAGCGGACAGGTAGGGGTGGAGCAGTACTTC.

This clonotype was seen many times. DNA of the CDR3: TGTGCCAGCAGCCAAGAGGGGACTAGACGCTCGGATACGCAGTATTTT. Protein product: CASSQEGTRRSDTQYF. The gene calls are TRBV14 and TRBJ2-3; TRBD2 matches 8 bases. The CDR3 has 16 residues. CDR1 and CDR2 from the germline V gene are SGHDN and FVKESK. After removal of 0 bases from V and 6 bases from J, the junction contained 8 bases not matched to a gene.

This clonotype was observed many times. This chain's CDR3 is CASSYSTVLNEQYF. The CDR3 nucleotides read TGTGCCAGCAGTTACTCGACGGTTCTTAACGAGCAGTACTTC. V usage is TRBV6-2 or TRBV6-3 and J usage is TRBJ2-7; D is undetermined. Trimming pared 0 bases from V and 5 bases from J, leaving 11 bases between. CDR3 length equals 14 residues. The germline CDR1 and CDR2 sequences are MNHEY and SVGEGT.

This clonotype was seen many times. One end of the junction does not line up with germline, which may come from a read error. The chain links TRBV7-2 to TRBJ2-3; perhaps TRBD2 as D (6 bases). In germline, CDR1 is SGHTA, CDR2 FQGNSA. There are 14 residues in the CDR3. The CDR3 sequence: CASCLGGNTDTQYF. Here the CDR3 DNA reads TGTGCCAGCTGCTTGGGCGGGAACACAGATACGCAGTATTTT. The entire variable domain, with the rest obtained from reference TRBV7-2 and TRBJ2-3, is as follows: GAGVSQSPSNKVTEKGKDVELRCDPISGHTALYWYRQSLGQGLEFLIYFQGNSAPDKSGLPSDRFSAERTGGSVSTLTIQRTQQEDSAVYLCASCLGGNTDTQYFGPGTRLTVL.

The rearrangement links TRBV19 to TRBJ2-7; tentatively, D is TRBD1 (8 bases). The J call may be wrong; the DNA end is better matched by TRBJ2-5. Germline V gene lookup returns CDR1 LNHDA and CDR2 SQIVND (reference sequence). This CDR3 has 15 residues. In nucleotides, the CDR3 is TGTGCCACCGGGGGGCGACAGGGGAAGGGCGAGACCCAGTACTTC. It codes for CATGGRQGKGETQYF.

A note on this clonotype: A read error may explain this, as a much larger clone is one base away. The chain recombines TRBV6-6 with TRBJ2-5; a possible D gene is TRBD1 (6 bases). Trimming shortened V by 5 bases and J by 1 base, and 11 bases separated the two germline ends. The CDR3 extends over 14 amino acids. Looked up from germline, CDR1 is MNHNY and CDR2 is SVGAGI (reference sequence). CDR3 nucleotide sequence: TGTGCCAGCAGTCTCTGGGACACCCAAGAGACCCAGTACTTC. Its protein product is CASSLWDTQETQYF.

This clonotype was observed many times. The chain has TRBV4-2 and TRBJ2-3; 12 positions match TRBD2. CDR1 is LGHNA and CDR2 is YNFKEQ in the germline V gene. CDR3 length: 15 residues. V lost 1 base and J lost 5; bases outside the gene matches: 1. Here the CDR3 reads CASSQGLAGEDTQYF. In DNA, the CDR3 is TGTGCCAGCAGCCAAGGACTAGCGGGGGAAGATACGCAGTATTTT.

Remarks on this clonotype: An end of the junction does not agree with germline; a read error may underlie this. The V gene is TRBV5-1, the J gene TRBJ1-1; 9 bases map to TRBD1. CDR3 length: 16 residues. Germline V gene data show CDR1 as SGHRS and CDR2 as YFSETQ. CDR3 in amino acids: CASRDSGQGGNTEVFF. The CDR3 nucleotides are TGCGCCAGCAGAGACTCGGGACAGGGAGGTAACACTGAAGTTTTCTTT.

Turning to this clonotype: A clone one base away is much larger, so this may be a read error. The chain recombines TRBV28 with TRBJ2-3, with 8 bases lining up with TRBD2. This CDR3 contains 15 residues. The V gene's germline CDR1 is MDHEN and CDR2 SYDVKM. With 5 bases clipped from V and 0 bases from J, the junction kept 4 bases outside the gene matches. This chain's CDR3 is CASSDSGGSTDTQYF. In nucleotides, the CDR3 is TGTGCCAGCAGTGACAGCGGGGGTAGCACAGATACGCAGTATTTT.

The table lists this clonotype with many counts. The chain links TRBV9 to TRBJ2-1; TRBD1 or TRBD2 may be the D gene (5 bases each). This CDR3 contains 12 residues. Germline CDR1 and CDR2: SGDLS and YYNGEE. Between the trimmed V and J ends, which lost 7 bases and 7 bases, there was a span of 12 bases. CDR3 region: CASASGRNEQFF. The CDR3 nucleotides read TGTGCCAGCGCCTCAGGGAGAAATGAGCAGTTCTTC.

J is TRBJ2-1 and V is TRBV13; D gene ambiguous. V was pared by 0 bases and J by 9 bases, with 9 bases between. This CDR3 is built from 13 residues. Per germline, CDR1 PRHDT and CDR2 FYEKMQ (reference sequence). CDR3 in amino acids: CASSLGHPGEQFF. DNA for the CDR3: TGTGCCAGCAGCTTAGGCCACCCCGGTGAGCAGTTCTTC.

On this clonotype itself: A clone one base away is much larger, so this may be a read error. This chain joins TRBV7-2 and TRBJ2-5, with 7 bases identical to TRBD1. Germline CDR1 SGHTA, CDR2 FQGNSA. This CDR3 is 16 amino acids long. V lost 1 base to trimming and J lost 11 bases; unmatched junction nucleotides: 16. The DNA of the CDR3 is TGTGCCAGCAGCTTAGTGTCCGGACAGGTTTACAATGAGCAGTACTTC. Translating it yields CASSLVSGQVYNEQYF.

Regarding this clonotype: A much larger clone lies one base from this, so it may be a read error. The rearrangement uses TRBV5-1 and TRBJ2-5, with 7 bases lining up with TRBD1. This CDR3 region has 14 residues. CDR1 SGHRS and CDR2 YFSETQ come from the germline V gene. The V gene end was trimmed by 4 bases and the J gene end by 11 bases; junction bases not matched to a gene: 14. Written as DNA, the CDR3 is TGCGCCAGCAGCCTGACAGGGATCAACAATGAGCAGTACTTC. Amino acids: CASSLTGINNEQYF.

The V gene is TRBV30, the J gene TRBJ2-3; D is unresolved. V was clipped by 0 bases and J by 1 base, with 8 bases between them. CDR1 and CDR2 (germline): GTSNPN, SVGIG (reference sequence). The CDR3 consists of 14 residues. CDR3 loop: CAWSVLPGTDTQYF. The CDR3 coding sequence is TGTGCCTGGAGTGTACTTCCCGGCACAGATACGCAGTATTTT.

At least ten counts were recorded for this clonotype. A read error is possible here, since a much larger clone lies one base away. CDR3 sequence (DNA): TGTGCCAGCAGCCCGGGACACTCCCGCTACGAGCAGTACTTC. Translating gives CASSPGHSRYEQYF. The chain joins TRBV7-9 to TRBJ2-7; maybe TRBD1 (6 bases). The CDR3 contains 14 residues. Trimming took 5 bases from V and 3 from J, leaving 14 bases between them. Germline lookup yields CDR1 SEHNR and CDR2 FQNEAQ (reference sequence).

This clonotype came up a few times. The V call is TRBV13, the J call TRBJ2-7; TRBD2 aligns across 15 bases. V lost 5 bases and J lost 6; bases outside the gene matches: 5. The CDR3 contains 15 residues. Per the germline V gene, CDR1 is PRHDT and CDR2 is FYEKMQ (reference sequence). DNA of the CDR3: TGTGCCAGCAGCCCCCAGGGACTAGCGGGAGGCGAGCAGTACTTC. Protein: CASSPQGLAGGEQYF. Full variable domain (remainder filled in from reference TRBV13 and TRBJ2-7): AAGVIQSPRHLIKEKRETATLKCYPIPRHDTVYWYQQGPGQDPQFLISFYEKMQSDKGSIPDRFSAQQFSDYHSELNMSSLELGDSALYFCASSPQGLAGGEQYFGPGTRLTVT.